This T cell receptor beta chain was recorded in a study of T cell repertoires in cytomegalovirus infection. This CDR3 has 14 residues. Trimming cost V 10 bases and J 6 bases; bases outside gene matches: 7. Germline V lookup: CDR1 MNHEY, CDR2 SMNVEV (reference sequence). TCRdb re-called the reads through MiXCR, storing one row per CDR3 protein. The sample carries around 260,000 distinct CDR3 sequences, under 30% recorded once. The clonotype comes from a human donor in good health (CMV status not recorded). Some clones in this sample may be carry-over from other donors' samples. The sequencing sample was made of PBMCs. The chain couples TRBV27 to TRBJ2-2, with TRBD2 identical over 11 bases. CDR3 sequence (DNA): TGTGCCACCACACTAGCGGGAGCCTCCGGGGAGCTGTTTTTT. Translating gives CATTLAGASGELFF.